This T cell receptor beta chain emerged from a study of T-cell reconstitution after alpha-beta-depleted transplantation in children. Researchers prepared the TCRbeta library using unique molecular identifiers, the study reports. TCRdb analysed the PCR reads with MiXCR anew, one entry per CDR3 protein. The sample has about 92,000 distinct CDR3 sequences, 10% to 15% seen once. CDR1 and CDR2 (germline): MDHEN, SYDVKM. The CDR3 covers 15 residues. Deletions cut 7 bases from V and 4 bases from J, with 19 bases between. The receptor was derived from a human donor who donated a stem cell graft to a child with inherited bone marrow failure. This chain joins TRBV28 and TRBJ1-2, with D perhaps matching TRBD1 (5 bases). The sequencing here drew on PBMCs from the stem cell graft donor, taken from the stem cell graft. In nucleotides, the CDR3 is TGTGCCAGCACGGACATAGGGGAAGGGACCTATGGCTACACCTTC. Protein sequence: CASTDIGEGTYGYTF.